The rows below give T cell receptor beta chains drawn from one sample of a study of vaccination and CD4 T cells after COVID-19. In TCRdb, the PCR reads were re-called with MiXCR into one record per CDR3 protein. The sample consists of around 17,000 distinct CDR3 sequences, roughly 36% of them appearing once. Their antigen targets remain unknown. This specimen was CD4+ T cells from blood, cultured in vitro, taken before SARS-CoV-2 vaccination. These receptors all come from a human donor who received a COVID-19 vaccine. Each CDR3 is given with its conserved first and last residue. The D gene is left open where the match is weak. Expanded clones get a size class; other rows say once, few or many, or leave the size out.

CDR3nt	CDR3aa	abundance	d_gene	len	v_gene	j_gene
TGTGCCAGCAGTGAATCTCCCGGGACTAGCGATGAGCAGTTCTTC	CASSESPGTSDEQFF	-	TRBD2	15	TRBV6-1	TRBJ2-1
TGTGCTAGTGGTTTGGGACAGGTACATGGCTACACCTTC	CASGLGQVHGYTF	-	-	13	TRBV12-5	TRBJ1-2
TGTGCCAGCAGTTTGACAGGGAGCGGGGACACTGAAGCTTTCTTT	CASSLTGSGDTEAFF	-	TRBD1	15	TRBV6-5	TRBJ1-1
TGTGCCAGCAGTTACGGACAGGGGACATACACCGGGGAGCTGTTTTTT	CASSYGQGTYTGELFF	few	TRBD1	16	TRBV6-5	TRBJ2-2
TGTGCCAGCAGACAATTGGGATTAGCGGGGGGCGCTGGGACCCAGTACTTC	CASRQLGLAGGAGTQYF	few	TRBD2	17	TRBV7-6	TRBJ2-5
TGCGCCAGCAGCCCGGGGGCGGAAAGGGACTACACCTTC	CASSPGAERDYTF	few	-	13	TRBV5-1	TRBJ1-2
TGTGCCAGCAGTTACGGGGGGACAGGGGTACGGAGCAATCAGCCCCAGCATTTT	CASSYGGTGVRSNQPQHF	few	TRBD1	18	TRBV6-5	TRBJ1-5
TGCGCCAGCAGCTTGCTTAATTCACCCCTCCACTTT	CASSLLNSPLHF	-	-	12	TRBV5-1	TRBJ1-6
TGTGCCAGCAGCCCCGGACAGGACTACGAGCAGTACTTC	CASSPGQDYEQYF	-	TRBD1	13	TRBV11-3	TRBJ2-7
TGTGCCAGCAGCCAAGGCCCTGCGGGACAGGGTCTGAACGCCTACAATGAGCAGTTCTTC	CASSQGPAGQGLNAYNEQFF	-	TRBD1	20	TRBV14	TRBJ2-1
TGTGCCTGCACACCCGGCGGCTATGGCTACACCTTC	CACTPGGYGYTF	few	-	12	TRBV30	TRBJ1-2
TGTGCCAGCAGTGAAGCGCAGACAGTATTCTACTTC	CASSEAQTVFYF	-	-	12	TRBV2	TRBJ2-7
TGTGCCAGCAGCCTAACTAGTACCAGGAAGTTCTTC	CASSLTSTRKFF	-	-	12	TRBV7-2	TRBJ2-1
TGTGCCAGCAGACCTCGGACAGGGTCGAATTCACCCCTCCACTTT	CASRPRTGSNSPLHF	few	TRBD1	15	TRBV6-1	TRBJ1-6
TGTGCCAGCAGCCCGGGACAGCTTAACTATGGCTACACCTTC	CASSPGQLNYGYTF	-	TRBD1	14	TRBV6-4	TRBJ1-2
TGTGCCAGCAGCTTAGATCCCCCACCTTTCTCCTACGAGCAGTACTTC	CASSLDPPPFSYEQYF	-	-	16	TRBV11-2	TRBJ2-7
TGTGCCAGCAGCTTCAGGGGTGGAGAGACCCAGTACTTC	CASSFRGGETQYF	-	-	13	TRBV5-4	TRBJ2-5
TGCGCCAGCAGTCGGGCCGATGGGACGTACAATGAGCAGTTCTTC	CASSRADGTYNEQFF	-	-	15	TRBV5-1	TRBJ2-1
TGTGCCATCAGTGAGGGGAGCGGGGGGGCCGGGGGTACGCAGTATTTT	CAISEGSGGAGGTQYF	-	TRBD2	16	TRBV10-3	TRBJ2-3
TGCAGTGCTAGAGATCGGACAGGGTCTGACTATGGCTACACCTTC	CSARDRTGSDYGYTF	few	TRBD1	15	TRBV20-1	TRBJ1-2
TGTGCCAGTAGTATACAGGGGGATGATGGCTACACCTTC	CASSIQGDDGYTF	-	TRBD1	13	TRBV19	TRBJ1-2
TGTGCCAGCAGGCGGACAGCTAACTGGGTTGGCTACACCTTC	CASRRTANWVGYTF	few	-	14	TRBV27	TRBJ1-2
TGTGCCTGTCCAGACAGGGCAAACTATGGCTACACCTTC	CACPDRANYGYTF	few	TRBD1	13	TRBV30	TRBJ1-2
TGTGCCAGTAGTATCGGGCGGGGGAGGAACACCGGGGAGCTGTTTTTT	CASSIGRGRNTGELFF	few	TRBD2	16	TRBV19	TRBJ2-2
TGTGCCAGCAGCCAAGATAAGGCCTCCACCGGGGAGCTGTTTTTT	CASSQDKASTGELFF	few	-	15	TRBV4-2	TRBJ2-2
TGCAGTGCTACGGACGGAAGTCTTAAGCCCCAGCATTTT	CSATDGSLKPQHF	medium-sized	-	13	TRBV20-1	TRBJ1-5
TGTGCCAGCAGCTTAAGAGGACAGGTTCTCACTGAAGCTTTCTTT	CASSLRGQVLTEAFF	-	TRBD1	15	TRBV7-8	TRBJ1-1
TGTGCCAGCAGCTTATGGGAGGGGACTGAAGCTTTCTTT	CASSLWEGTEAFF	few	-	13	TRBV5-4	TRBJ1-1
TGTGCCAGCAGTGAAGCGCCGGGGCCGTCCTACGAGCAGTACTTC	CASSEAPGPSYEQYF	few	-	15	TRBV2	TRBJ2-7
TGCAGTGCCCCAAGACCCAAGGGGGCGAGATACATTCAGTACTTC	CSAPRPKGARYIQYF	-	TRBD1	15	TRBV20-1	TRBJ2-4
TGCGCCAGCAGTCTTGACAGCGCTTGGAATTCACCCCTCCACTTT	CASSLDSAWNSPLHF	few	-	15	TRBV10-1	TRBJ1-6
TGTGCCAGCAGTCTGATGGCCGCCTACAATGAGCAGTTCTTC	CASSLMAAYNEQFF	few	-	14	TRBV7-8	TRBJ2-1
TGTGCCATAAAGGGTATCGATTCACCCCTCCACTTT	CAIKGIDSPLHF	-	-	12	TRBV10-3	TRBJ1-6
TGTGCCAGTAGTATCACCCTCTACGGGGGTGGAGCCAATTCGGGCTATGGCCACACCTTC	CASSITLYGGGANSGYGHTF	-	-	20	TRBV19	TRBJ1-2
TGCGCCAGCAGCCAAGATCGGGCCAGAGCTGGCTACACCTTC	CASSQDRARAGYTF	-	-	14	TRBV4-1	TRBJ1-2
TGTGCCAGCAGCTTACGGGTAGCGGGGGGTTTCGGAGAGACCCCGTACTTC	CASSLRVAGGFGETPYF	-	TRBD2	17	TRBV7-9	TRBJ2-5
TGTGCCACCAGCTTGACAGCCCCGAGCACCGGGGAGCTGTTTTTT	CATSLTAPSTGELFF	-	-	15	TRBV24-1	TRBJ2-2
TGTGCCAGCAGCTTGGACAGGGTGGGAGAGACCCAGTACTTC	CASSLDRVGETQYF	few	TRBD1	14	TRBV7-7	TRBJ2-5
TGTGCCAGCAGATCGGACGGAAACTATGGCTACACCTTC	CASRSDGNYGYTF	few	-	13	TRBV10-2	TRBJ1-2
TGTGCCAGCAGCCAAGACGCACAGGGGTACAATGAGCAGTTCTTC	CASSQDAQGYNEQFF	medium-sized	TRBD1	15	TRBV3-1	TRBJ2-1
-	CASSIVRGGVRAVLRAGRAQPQHF	-	-	24	TRBV19	TRBJ1-5
TGTGCCACCATCCGCCGGGACAGGGATCCCTATAGCAATCAGCCCCAGCATTTT	CATIRRDRDPYSNQPQHF	-	TRBD1	18	TRBV24-1	TRBJ1-5
TGTGCCAGCAGGCCCACAGGGGGCCGAAATGAAAAACTGTTTTTT	CASRPTGGRNEKLFF	few	TRBD1	15	TRBV6-1	TRBJ1-4
TGTGCCAGCAGCTCCGGGTCGGACAGGGACGATGGTTCGGCACCCCTCCACTTT	CASSSGSDRDDGSAPLHF	few	TRBD1	18	TRBV27	TRBJ1-6